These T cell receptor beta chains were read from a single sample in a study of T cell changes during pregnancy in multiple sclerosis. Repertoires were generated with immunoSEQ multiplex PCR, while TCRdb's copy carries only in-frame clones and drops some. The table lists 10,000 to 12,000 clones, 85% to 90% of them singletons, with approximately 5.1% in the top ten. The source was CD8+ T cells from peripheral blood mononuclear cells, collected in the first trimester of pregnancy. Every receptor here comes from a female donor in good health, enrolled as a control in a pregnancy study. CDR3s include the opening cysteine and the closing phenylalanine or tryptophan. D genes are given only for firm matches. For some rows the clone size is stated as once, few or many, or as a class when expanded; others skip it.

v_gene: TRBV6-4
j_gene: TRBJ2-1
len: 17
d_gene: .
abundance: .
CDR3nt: TGTGCCAGCAGTGACTCGCTGACTTTAAGCTCCTACAATGAGCAGTTCTTC
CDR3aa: CASSDSLTLSSYNEQFF

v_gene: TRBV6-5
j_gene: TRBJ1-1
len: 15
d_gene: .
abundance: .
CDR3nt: TGTGCCAGCAGACCCCTTCAGGCGACGAACACTGAAGCTTTCTTT
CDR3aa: CASRPLQATNTEAFF

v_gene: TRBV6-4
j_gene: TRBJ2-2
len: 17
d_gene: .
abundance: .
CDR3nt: TGTGCCAGCAGTGCCTACTCTAGCGAGGGGAGCACCGGGGAGCTGTTTTTT
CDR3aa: CASSAYSSEGSTGELFF

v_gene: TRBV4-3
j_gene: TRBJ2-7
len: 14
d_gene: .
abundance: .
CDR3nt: TGCGCCAGCAGCCAAGATTCCAGGGCCTACGAGCAGTACTTC
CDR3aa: CASSQDSRAYEQYF

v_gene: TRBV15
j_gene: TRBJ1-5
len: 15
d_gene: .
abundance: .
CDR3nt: TGTGCCACCAGCAGAGATGGAACAGTTAATCAGCCCCAGCATTTT
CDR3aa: CATSRDGTVNQPQHF

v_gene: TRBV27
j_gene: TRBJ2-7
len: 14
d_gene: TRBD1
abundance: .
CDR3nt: TGTGCCAGCAGTTTCACAGGGGGCTCCTACGAGCAGTACTTC
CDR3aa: CASSFTGGSYEQYF

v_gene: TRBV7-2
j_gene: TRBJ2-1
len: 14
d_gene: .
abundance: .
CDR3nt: TGTGCCAGCAGCACAAGAAGGGGGTTTGGAGAGCAGTTCTTC
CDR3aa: CASSTRRGFGEQFF

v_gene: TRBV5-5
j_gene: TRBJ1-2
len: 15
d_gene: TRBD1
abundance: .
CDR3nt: TGTGCCAGCAGCTCATCACAGGGGGAAGACTATGGCTACACCTTC
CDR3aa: CASSSSQGEDYGYTF

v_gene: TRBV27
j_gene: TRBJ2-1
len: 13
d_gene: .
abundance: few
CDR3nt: TGTGCCAGCAGTACCGACACTCACAATGAGCAGTTCTTC
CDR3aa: CASSTDTHNEQFF

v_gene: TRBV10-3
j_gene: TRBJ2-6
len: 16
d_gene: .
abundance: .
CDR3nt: TGTGCCATCAGTGAGCCCGGGGGACCTGGGGCCAACGTCCTGACTTTC
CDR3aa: CAISEPGGPGANVLTF

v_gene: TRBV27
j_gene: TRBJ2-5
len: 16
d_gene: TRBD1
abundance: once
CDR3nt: TGTGCCAGCAGTTTATCGTGGGGACAGGGGCCAGAGACCCAGTACTTC
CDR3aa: CASSLSWGQGPETQYF

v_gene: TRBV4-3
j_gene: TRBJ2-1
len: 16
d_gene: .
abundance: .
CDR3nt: TGCGCCAGCAGCCAAGATCCCTCCGGGGAGTACAATGAGCAGTTCTTC
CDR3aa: CASSQDPSGEYNEQFF

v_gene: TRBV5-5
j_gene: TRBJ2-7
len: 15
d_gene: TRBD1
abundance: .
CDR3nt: TGTGCCAGCAGCTTGGAAACAGGGGGGTTCTACGAGCAGTACTTC
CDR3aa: CASSLETGGFYEQYF

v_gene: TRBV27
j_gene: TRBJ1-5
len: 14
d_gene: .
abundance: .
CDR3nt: TGTGCCAGCAGTTCCCGGAGTAGCAATCAACCCCAGCATTTT
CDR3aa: CASSSRSSNQPQHF

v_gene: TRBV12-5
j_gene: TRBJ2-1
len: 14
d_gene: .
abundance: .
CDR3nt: TGTGCTAGTGGTTTGGAAACTGTCCACAATGAGCAGTTCTTC
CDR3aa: CASGLETVHNEQFF

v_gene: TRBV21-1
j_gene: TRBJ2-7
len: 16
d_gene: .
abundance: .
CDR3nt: TGTGCCAGCAGCAAAAGGCGGACAGGGACCTTCTGCGAGCAGTACTTC
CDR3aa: CASSKRRTGTFCEQYF

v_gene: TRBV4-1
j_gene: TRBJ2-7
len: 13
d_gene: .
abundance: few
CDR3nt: TGCGCCAGCAGCCTAGGGGCGGCCTACGAGCAGTACTTC
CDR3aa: CASSLGAAYEQYF

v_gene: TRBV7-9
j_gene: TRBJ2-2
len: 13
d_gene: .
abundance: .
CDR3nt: TGTGCCAGCAGCTTGCAGGACACCGGGGAGCTGTTTTTT
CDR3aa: CASSLQDTGELFF

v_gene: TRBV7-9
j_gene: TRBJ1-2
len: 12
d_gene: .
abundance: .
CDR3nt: TGTGCCAGCAGCATGGCGGTGAATGGCTACACCTTC
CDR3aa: CASSMAVNGYTF

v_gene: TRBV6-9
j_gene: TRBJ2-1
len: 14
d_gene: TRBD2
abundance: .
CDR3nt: TGTGCCAGCAGTCCCCCGCTAGCGGGGGGCGAGCAGTTCTTC
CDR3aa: CASSPPLAGGEQFF

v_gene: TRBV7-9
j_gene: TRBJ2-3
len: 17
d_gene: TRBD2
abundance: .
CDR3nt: TGTGCCAGCGATCGACTAGCGGGGGCCGCGGGGTGGGATACGCAGTATTTT
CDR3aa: CASDRLAGAAGWDTQYF

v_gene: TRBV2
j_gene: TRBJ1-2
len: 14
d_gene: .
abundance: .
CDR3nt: TGTGCCAGCAGTGAGGAGGGAGGGTCATATGGCTACACCTTC
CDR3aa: CASSEEGGSYGYTF

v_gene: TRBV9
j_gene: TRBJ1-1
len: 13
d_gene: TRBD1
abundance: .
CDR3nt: TGTGCCAGCTCAGGGACAGCGAACACTGAAGCTTTCTTT
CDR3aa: CASSGTANTEAFF

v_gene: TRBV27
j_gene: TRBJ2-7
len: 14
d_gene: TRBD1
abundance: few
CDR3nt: TGTGCCAGCCGCCCGGGACAGGACTCCTACGAGCAGTACTTC
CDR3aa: CASRPGQDSYEQYF

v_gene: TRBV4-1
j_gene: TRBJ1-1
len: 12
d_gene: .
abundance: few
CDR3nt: TGCGCCAGCAGCCTATCCAACACTGAAGCTTTCTTT
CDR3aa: CASSLSNTEAFF

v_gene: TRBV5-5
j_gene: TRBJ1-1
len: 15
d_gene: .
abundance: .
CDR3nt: TGTGCCAGCAGCTTGTTCGGGGATGGGAGGTCTGAAGCTTTCTTT
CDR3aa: CASSLFGDGRSEAFF

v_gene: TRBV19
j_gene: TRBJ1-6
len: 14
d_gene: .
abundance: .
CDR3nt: TGTGCCAGTAGCGCGTCTCCGTATAATTCACCCCTCCACTTT
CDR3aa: CASSASPYNSPLHF

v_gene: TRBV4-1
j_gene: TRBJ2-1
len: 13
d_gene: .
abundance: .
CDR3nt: TGCGCCAGCAGCCGGCTAAGGGGCAATGAGCAGTTCTTC
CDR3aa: CASSRLRGNEQFF

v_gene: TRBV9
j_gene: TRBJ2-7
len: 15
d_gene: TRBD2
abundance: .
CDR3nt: TGTGCCAGCAGCGCAGCTAGCGGGGGACACTACGAGCAGTACTTC
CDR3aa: CASSAASGGHYEQYF

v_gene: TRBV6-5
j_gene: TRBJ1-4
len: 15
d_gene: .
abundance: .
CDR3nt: TGTGCCAGCAGTTACTCGATCCAGGGAAGTGAAAAACTGTTTTTT
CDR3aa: CASSYSIQGSEKLFF

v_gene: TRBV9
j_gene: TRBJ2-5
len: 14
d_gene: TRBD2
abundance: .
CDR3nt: TGTGCCAGCAGCGGGGGGGGGACTAGCGGTACCCGGTACTTC
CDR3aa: CASSGGGTSGTRYF

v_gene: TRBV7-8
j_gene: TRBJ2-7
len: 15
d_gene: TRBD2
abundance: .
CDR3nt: TGTGCCAGCAGCGACGGACTAGCGGGGTCCTACGAGCAGTACTTC
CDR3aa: CASSDGLAGSYEQYF

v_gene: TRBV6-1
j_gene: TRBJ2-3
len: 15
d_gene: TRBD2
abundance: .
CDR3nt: TGTGCCAGCAGTGAGTCTAGCGGGGGACCAGATACGCAGTATTTT
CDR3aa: CASSESSGGPDTQYF

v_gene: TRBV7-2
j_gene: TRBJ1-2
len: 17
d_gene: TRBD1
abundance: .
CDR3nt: TGTGCCAGCAGCTTAACTCCGGGACAGGGGTTTAACTATGGCTACACCTTC
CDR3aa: CASSLTPGQGFNYGYTF

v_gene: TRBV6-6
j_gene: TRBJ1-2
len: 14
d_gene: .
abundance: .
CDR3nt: TGTGCCAGCAGTTACGTAGCAGAGAACTATGGCTACACCTTC
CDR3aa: CASSYVAENYGYTF

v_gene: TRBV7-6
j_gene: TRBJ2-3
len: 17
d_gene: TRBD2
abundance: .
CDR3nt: TGTGCCAGCAGCCTTAGCGGGGGGTCCCTTGGGTCGGATACGCAGTATTTT
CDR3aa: CASSLSGGSLGSDTQYF

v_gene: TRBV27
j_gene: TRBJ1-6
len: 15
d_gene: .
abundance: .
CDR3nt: TGTGCCAGCAGTTTATTTGGCAGGTCTAATTCACCCCTCCACTTT
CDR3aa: CASSLFGRSNSPLHF

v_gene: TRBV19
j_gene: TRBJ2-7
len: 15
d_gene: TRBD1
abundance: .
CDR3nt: TGTGCCAGTAGTCCACCCAGGGGGCTCGTCTACGAGCAGTACTTC
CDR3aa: CASSPPRGLVYEQYF

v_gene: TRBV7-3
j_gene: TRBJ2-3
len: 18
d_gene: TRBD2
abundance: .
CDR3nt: TGTGCCAGCAGCTTAACCGGGGGGGCCTATATACCCACAGATACGCAGTATTTT
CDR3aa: CASSLTGGAYIPTDTQYF

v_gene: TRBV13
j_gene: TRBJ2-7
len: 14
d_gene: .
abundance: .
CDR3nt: TGTGCCAGCAGCTTAGGTAGTATCTCCTACGAGCAGTACTTC
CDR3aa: CASSLGSISYEQYF

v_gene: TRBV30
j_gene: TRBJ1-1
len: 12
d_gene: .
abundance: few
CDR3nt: TGTGCCTGGAGCTCAGGGTGGACTGAAGCTTTCTTT
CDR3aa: CAWSSGWTEAFF

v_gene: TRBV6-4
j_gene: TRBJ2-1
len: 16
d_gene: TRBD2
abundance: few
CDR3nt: TGTGCCAGCAGTGCCGAAGCTAGCGGGGGGGCAAATGAGCAGTTCTTC
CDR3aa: CASSAEASGGANEQFF

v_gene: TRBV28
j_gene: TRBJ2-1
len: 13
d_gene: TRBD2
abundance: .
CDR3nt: TGTGCCAGCAGTTTAGGGGGGGTAAATGAGCAGTTCTTC
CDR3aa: CASSLGGVNEQFF

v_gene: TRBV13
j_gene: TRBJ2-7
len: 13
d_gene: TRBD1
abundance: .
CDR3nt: TGTGCCAGCGCCTTGACAGGGACCTACGAGCAGTACTTC
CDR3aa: CASALTGTYEQYF

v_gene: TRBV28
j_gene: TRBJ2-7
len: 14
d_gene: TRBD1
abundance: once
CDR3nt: TGTGCCAGCAGTCTACGACAGGGAAGTAGCGAGCAGTACTTC
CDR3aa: CASSLRQGSSEQYF

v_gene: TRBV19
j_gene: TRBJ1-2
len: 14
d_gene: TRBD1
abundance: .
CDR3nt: TGTGCCAGTAGTATGGGGACAGGGCTCTATGGCTACACCTTC
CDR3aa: CASSMGTGLYGYTF

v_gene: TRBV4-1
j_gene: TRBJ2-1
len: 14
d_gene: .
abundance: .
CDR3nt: TGCGCCAGCAGCCAAGAAACGGGGAACAATGAGCAGTTCTTC
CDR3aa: CASSQETGNNEQFF

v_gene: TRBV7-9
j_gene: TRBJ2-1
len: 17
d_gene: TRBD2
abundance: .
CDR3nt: TGTGCCAGCAGCTTAGTGGGCCCTAGCGGGGGGGCCCATGAGCAGTTCTTC
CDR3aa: CASSLVGPSGGAHEQFF

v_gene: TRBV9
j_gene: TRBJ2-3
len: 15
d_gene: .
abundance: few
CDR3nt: TGTGCCAGCAGCCCACGGGGGTTCAGCACAGATACGCAGTATTTT
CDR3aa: CASSPRGFSTDTQYF

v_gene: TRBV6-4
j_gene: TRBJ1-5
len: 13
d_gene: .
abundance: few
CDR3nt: TGTGCCAGCAGTGAAACAGCCAATCAGCCCCAGCATTTT
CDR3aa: CASSETANQPQHF

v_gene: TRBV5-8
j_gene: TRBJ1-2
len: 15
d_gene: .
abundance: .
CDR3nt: TGTGCCAGCAGCTTACGACAGCAAGCTATTTATGGCTACACCTTC
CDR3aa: CASSLRQQAIYGYTF

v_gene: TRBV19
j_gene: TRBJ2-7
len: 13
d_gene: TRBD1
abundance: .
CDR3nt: TGTGCCAGTAGTACAGGGGGCTCCTACGAGCAGTACTTC
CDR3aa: CASSTGGSYEQYF

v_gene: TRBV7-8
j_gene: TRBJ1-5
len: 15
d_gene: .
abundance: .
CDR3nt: TGTGCCAGCAGCTTATGGGGCGAGAGCAATCAGCCCCAGCATTTT
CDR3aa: CASSLWGESNQPQHF

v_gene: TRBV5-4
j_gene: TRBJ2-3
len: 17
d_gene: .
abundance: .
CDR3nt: TGTGCCAGCAGCGTTAGGACTTCCAAAACTAGCACAGATACGCAGTATTTT
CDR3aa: CASSVRTSKTSTDTQYF

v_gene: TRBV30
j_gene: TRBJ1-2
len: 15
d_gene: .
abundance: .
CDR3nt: TGTGCCTGGAGTGTAAGGGGCCCCGCTAACTATGGCTACACCTTC
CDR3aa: CAWSVRGPANYGYTF